This TCR beta chain stems from a study of shared clonotypes between healthy human individuals. In the study overall: CD8 memory received one plate per donor, CD8 naive two, CD4 memory three and CD4 naive three.

Method: immunoSEQ multiplex PCR; TCRdb's copy keeps in-frame clones and lacks some. The sample yields 800,000 to 1,200,000 clones, approximately 80% seen once. This clone came up a few times. Trimming took 3 bases from V and 2 from J, leaving 28 bases between them. This CDR3 region has 20 residues. The germline V gene has CDR1 MNHEY and CDR2 SMNVEV (reference sequence). This chain connects TRBV27 to TRBJ1-2; a possible D gene is TRBD1 (6 bases). The sequenced sample consisted of memory CD4+ T cells from PBMCs. Subset here: CD45RA-negative fraction. The source is a man aged 18 to 29 in good health. Some clones in this sample may be carry-over from other donors' samples. DNA of the CDR3: TGTGCCAGCAGTTTTTGGGCGTCTAAAGCGAAGGGGGGGAGAAACTATGGCTACACCTTC. Amino acids: CASSFWASKAKGGRNYGYTF.